These T cell receptor beta chains were read from a single sample in a study of cytomegalovirus exposure and HLA in healthy donors. Profiled with immunoSEQ multiplex PCR; TCRdb holds only in-frame clones, not every one. The table includes fewer than 250,000 clones, over 75% detected once. Sequenced sample: PBMCs. All receptors come from a girl between 2 and 10 years old in good health and CMV-seronegative. Each CDR3 is given with its conserved first and last residue. The D gene is left open where the match is weak. Some rows mark clone size as missing; the rest say once, few, many or name a class of expanded clone.

clone size,V gene,J gene,D gene,CDR3 protein,CDR3 DNA
few,TRBV19,TRBJ1-1,-,CASSFSRPRGLMNTEAFF,TGTGCCAGTAGTTTCTCACGTCCAAGGGGTCTCATGAACACTGAAGCTTTCTTT
-,TRBV10-1,TRBJ2-1,TRBD1,CASSTKTGGYNEQFF,TGCGCCAGCAGTACCAAAACAGGGGGCTACAATGAGCAGTTCTTC
-,TRBV6-1,TRBJ1-1,TRBD1,CASSVGTGVRGRMNTEAFF,TGTGCCAGCAGTGTTGGGACAGGAGTGAGAGGACGGATGAACACTGAAGCTTTCTTT
-,TRBV7-9,TRBJ1-4,TRBD1,CASSLGDRDIYEKLFF,TGTGCCAGCAGCTTAGGAGACAGGGACATATATGAAAAACTGTTTTTT
-,TRBV5-1,TRBJ1-4,-,CASSLGGGEDEKLFF,TGCGCCAGCAGCTTGGGCGGGGGTGAGGATGAAAAACTGTTTTTT
-,TRBV9,TRBJ1-2,-,CASSEGTPRGVGYTF,TGTGCCAGCAGCGAGGGGACTCCCAGAGGGGTTGGCTACACCTTC
once,TRBV5-1,TRBJ2-2,TRBD2,CASSFLAGGSRTGELFF,TGCGCCAGCAGCTTCTTAGCGGGAGGGAGTAGAACCGGGGAGCTGTTTTTT
-,TRBV30,TRBJ1-1,TRBD1,CAWSALGQGMRAEAFF,TGTGCCTGGAGTGCCCTCGGACAGGGGATGAGAGCTGAAGCTTTCTTT
few,TRBV21-1,TRBJ1-2,-,CASRVQQGAGISSGYTF,TGTGCCAGCAGGGTACAACAGGGGGCCGGTATCTCCTCTGGCTACACCTTC
once,TRBV28,TRBJ2-1,TRBD2,CASSLGLAGPNEQFF,TGTGCCAGCAGTTTGGGACTAGCGGGCCCGAATGAGCAGTTCTTC
few,TRBV9,TRBJ2-7,TRBD1,CASSVGWTGNWEQYF,TGTGCCAGCAGCGTAGGTTGGACAGGGAATTGGGAGCAGTACTTC
once,TRBV9,TRBJ2-7,TRBD1,CASSVAGQPTYEQYF,TGTGCCAGCAGCGTAGCGGGACAGCCGACCTACGAGCAGTACTTC
-,TRBV19,TRBJ2-6,TRBD2,CASSWTSGASGANVLTF,TGTGCCAGTAGTTGGACGAGCGGGGCCTCTGGGGCCAACGTCCTGACTTTC